A selection of T cell receptor beta chains follows, all from one sample in a study of cytomegalovirus exposure and HLA in healthy donors. The assay was immunoSEQ multiplex PCR, and TCRdb's table has in-frame clones only and misses some. The table shows about 160,000 clones, with 80% to 85% occurring only once. Sequencing was carried out using PBMCs. The receptors here all came from a man younger than 35 in good health and CMV-seronegative. CDR3s include the opening cysteine and the closing phenylalanine or tryptophan. The D gene is left open where the match is weak. Rows give clone size only sometimes, using once, few, many, or a class for an expanded clone.

>TRBJ1-3|few|TRBD1|TRBV2|14
CASSRQGYGNTIYF
TGTGCCAGCAGCCGACAGGGCTACGGAAACACCATATATTTT
>TRBJ1-1|few|NA|TRBV5-6|16
CASSLDRDTPNTEAFF
TGTGCCAGCAGCTTGGACAGAGACACCCCGAACACTGAAGCTTTCTTT
>TRBJ2-1|NA|TRBD2|TRBV15|16
CATSRRLALSYNEQFF
TGTGCCACCAGCAGAAGACTAGCGCTTTCCTACAATGAGCAGTTCTTC
>TRBJ2-3|few|NA|TRBV9|14
CASTASRSTDTQYF
TGTGCCAGCACAGCGTCCCGGTCGACAGATACGCAGTATTTT
>TRBJ1-1|NA|NA|TRBV30|13
CACGLLGNTEAFF
TGTGCCTGTGGACTCTTAGGAAACACTGAAGCTTTCTTT
>TRBJ2-7|once|TRBD2|TRBV28|15
CASSYGGVGSYEQYF
TGTGCCAGCAGTTACGGGGGGGTGGGCTCCTACGAGCAGTACTTC
>TRBJ1-6|NA|NA|TRBV7-9|16
CASSLGESSYNSPLHF
TGTGCCAGCAGCTTAGGAGAGAGCTCCTATAATTCACCCCTCCACTTT
>TRBJ2-7|NA|NA|TRBV9|15
CASSVMAEPTYEQYF
TGTGCCAGCAGCGTAATGGCAGAACCAACCTACGAGCAGTACTTC
>TRBJ1-5|NA|NA|TRBV2|15
CASSRDSESNQPQHF
TGTGCCAGCTCTCGGGACTCCGAATCCAATCAGCCCCAGCATTTT
>TRBJ1-2|NA|NA|TRBV4-2|15
CASSQDQGIDYGYTF
TGTGCCAGCAGCCAAGATCAGGGTATAGACTATGGCTACACCTTC
>TRBJ1-6|NA|NA|TRBV5-1|14
CASSLAGGGSPLHF
TGCGCCAGCAGCTTGGCCGGCGGAGGTTCACCCCTCCACTTT
>TRBJ2-7|NA|NA|TRBV28|13
CASSPTQYYEQYF
TGTGCCAGCAGTCCCACACAGTACTACGAGCAGTACTTC
>TRBJ1-2|NA|TRBD1|TRBV19|15
CASSMSRGRSYGYTF
TGTGCCAGTAGTATGTCCAGGGGGCGCTCCTATGGCTACACCTTC
>TRBJ2-1|few|TRBD2|TRBV27|15
CASSPAGAHYNEQFF
TGTGCCAGCAGCCCAGCGGGAGCGCACTACAATGAGCAGTTCTTC
>TRBJ2-7|NA|NA|TRBV5-1|14
CASRDGYNRGEQYF
TGCGCCAGCAGGGATGGTTACAATAGGGGCGAGCAGTACTTC
>TRBJ1-5|NA|NA|TRBV18|14
CASSPRGGNQPQHF
TGTGCCAGCTCACCACGGGGGGGCAATCAGCCCCAGCATTTT
>TRBJ1-2|once|NA|TRBV6-5|13
CASSYAKNYGYTF
TGTGCCAGCAGTTACGCTAAAAACTATGGCTACACCTTC
>TRBJ1-5|once|TRBD1|TRBV4-1|14
CASSQRQGGQPQHF
TGCGCCAGCAGCCAACGACAGGGTGGGCAGCCCCAGCATTTT
>TRBJ2-7|NA|TRBD2|TRBV7-2|14
CASSPTSGSYEQYF
TGTGCCAGCAGCCCGACTAGCGGCTCCTACGAGCAGTACTTC
>TRBJ1-2|NA|NA|TRBV19|15
CASRRADNSGYGYTF
TGTGCCAGCCGCAGGGCAGACAACTCAGGCTATGGCTACACCTTC
>TRBJ2-5|NA|NA|TRBV6-5|15
CASSIFGGFQETQYF
TGTGCCAGCAGTATCTTTGGCGGATTCCAAGAGACCCAGTACTTC
>TRBJ2-3|once|NA|TRBV30|13
CAWSGRSLGTQYF
TGTGCCTGGAGCGGTAGGAGCTTGGGTACGCAGTATTTT
>TRBJ2-1|NA|NA|TRBV30|12
CAWSPGRNEQFF
TGTGCCTGGAGTCCAGGGAGGAATGAGCAGTTCTTC
>TRBJ2-1|once|NA|TRBV7-2|12
CASSLYYNEQFF
TGTGCCAGCAGCTTATACTACAATGAGCAGTTCTTC
>TRBJ1-3|once|TRBD1|TRBV28|15
CASSSPGTGGNTIYF
TGTGCCAGCAGTTCTCCCGGGACAGGGGGAAACACCATATATTTT
>TRBJ2-7|NA|TRBD2|TRBV18|15
CASSPGTSGNYEQYF
TGTGCCAGCTCACCCGGGACTAGCGGAAACTACGAGCAGTACTTC
>TRBJ2-1|NA|TRBD2|TRBV9|16
CASSVGVAGGYNEQFF
TGTGCCAGCAGCGTAGGGGTAGCGGGGGGCTACAATGAGCAGTTCTTC